One TCR beta chain is described in this entry. The same CDR3 can be traced to other DNA sequences in this sample. These data belong to a study of cytomegalovirus exposure and HLA in healthy donors. Germline CDR1 reads SEHNR; CDR2 reads FQNEAQ (reference sequence). Unmatched junction bases numbered 6, after V lost 5 bases and J lost 4 bases. This CDR3 comprises 16 residues. The study ran its PCR with 60 Vbeta and 13 Jbeta primers. Libraries were prepared by immunoSEQ multiplex PCR; TCRdb keeps only in-frame clonotypes and omits some of them. The table lists about 43,000 clones, roughly 63% of them singletons.

V usage is TRBV7-9 and J usage is TRBJ2-2, with 11 bases matching TRBD1. The sequence was obtained from a man aged 60-69 years in good health and CMV-seropositive. The sample comprised PBMCs. In DNA form, the CDR3 reads TGTGCCAGCAGCCCCACCGGGACAGGGGGCACCGGGGAGCTGTTTTTT. Its translation is CASSPTGTGGTGELFF.